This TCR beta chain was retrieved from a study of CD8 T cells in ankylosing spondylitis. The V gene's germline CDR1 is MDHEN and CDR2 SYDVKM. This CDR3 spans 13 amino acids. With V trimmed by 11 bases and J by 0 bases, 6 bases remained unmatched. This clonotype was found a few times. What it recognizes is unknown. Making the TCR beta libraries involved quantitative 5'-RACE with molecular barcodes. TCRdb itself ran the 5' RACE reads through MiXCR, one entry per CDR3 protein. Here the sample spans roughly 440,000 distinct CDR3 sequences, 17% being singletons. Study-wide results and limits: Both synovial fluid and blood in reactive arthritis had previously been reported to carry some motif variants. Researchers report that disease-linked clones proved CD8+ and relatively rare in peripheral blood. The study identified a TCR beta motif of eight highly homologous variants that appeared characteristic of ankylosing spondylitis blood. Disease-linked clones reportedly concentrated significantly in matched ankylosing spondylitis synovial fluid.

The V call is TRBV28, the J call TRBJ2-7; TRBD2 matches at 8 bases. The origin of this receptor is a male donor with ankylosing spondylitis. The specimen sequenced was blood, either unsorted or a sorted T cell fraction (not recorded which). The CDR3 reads CAAHGLASYEQYF. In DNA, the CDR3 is TGTGCCGCCCACGGACTAGCCTCCTACGAGCAGTACTTC.